Following are 27 T cell receptor beta chains from one sample sequenced in a study of CD8+ T cells in alopecia areata. Isolated RNA was reverse transcribed into cDNA used as the sequencing template. The assay was immunoSEQ multiplex PCR, and TCRdb's table has in-frame clones only and misses some. The table includes approximately 150,000 clones, approximately 60% detected once. Sequenced input: CD4+ T cells sorted from blood. Every receptor here comes from a human donor in good health.

The V and J genes are TRBV25-1 and TRBJ1-2; tentative D call: TRBD1 (6 bases). CDR1 and CDR2 (germline): MGHDK, SYGVNS. The CDR3 has 15 residues. The V gene lost 5 bases and the J gene lost 4 bases, with 17 bases spanning the gap. The DNA of the CDR3 is TGTGCCAGCAGTACCGAGGGAATGACAGGCTATGGCTACACCTTC. Translating it yields CASSTEGMTGYGYTF.

This clone has more than one count but fewer than ten. The chain uses TRBV18 and TRBJ2-7; 8 bases fit TRBD2. CDR1 and CDR2 from the germline V gene are KGHSH and LQKENI. The CDR3 runs to 15 residues. The V gene end was trimmed by 3 bases and the J gene end by 2 bases; junction bases not matched to a gene: 6. The CDR3 sequence: CASSPRLATTYEQYF. CDR3 bases: TGTGCCAGCTCACCCCGACTAGCGACTACCTACGAGCAGTACTTC.

The V gene is TRBV29-1, the J gene TRBJ1-4, with a possible D match to TRBD1 (6 bases). The V gene's germline CDR1 is SQVTM and CDR2 ANQGSEA. Trimming stripped 4 bases from V and 3 bases from J, with 12 bases between. The CDR3 spans 14 residues. CDR3 sequence (DNA): TGCAGCGTTGGATACAGGGCTTCTAATGAAAAACTGTTTTTT. Translating it yields CSVGYRASNEKLFF.

This clone came up a few times. J is TRBJ2-2 and V is TRBV29-1; tentatively, D is TRBD1 or TRBD2 (5 bases each). The CDR3 consists of 13 residues. Germline values: CDR1 SQVTM, CDR2 ANQGSEA. The V end lost 1 base, the J end lost 3 bases, and 6 bases lay between the germline ends. CDR3 sequence reads: CSVEVGDTGELFF. Written as DNA, the CDR3 is TGCAGCGTTGAAGTGGGGGACACCGGGGAGCTGTTTTTT.

This clone was counted only a few times. The V gene is TRBV7-9, the J gene TRBJ2-3; unclear D gene. V lost 3 bases and J 4 bases, leaving 2 bases between the germline ends. The CDR3 contains 11 residues. From germline, CDR1 is SEHNR and CDR2 FQNEAQ (reference sequence). DNA for the CDR3: TGTGCCAGCAGCTTTTCAGATACGCAGTATTTT. Protein: CASSFSDTQYF. The complete variable domain, with remaining parts taken from reference TRBV7-9 and TRBJ2-3, reads DTGVSQNPRHKITKRGQNVTFRCDPISEHNRLYWYRQTLGQGPEFLTYFQNEAQLEKSRLLSDRFSAERPKGSFSTLEIQRTEQGDSAMYLCASSFSDTQYFGPGTRLTVL.

The chain is built from TRBV29-1 and TRBJ2-1, with no clear D. The CDR3 extends over 12 amino acids. Trimming cost V 4 bases and J 6 bases, with 10 bases left between them. The germline gives CDR1 SQVTM, CDR2 ANQGSEA. The CDR3 DNA follows: TGCAGCGTTGTTTCTCACCTCAATGAGCAGTTCTTC. It is translated as CSVVSHLNEQFF.

This chain connects TRBV7-9 to TRBJ2-7; D call uncertain. CDR3 size: 15 residues. Between the trimmed V and J ends, which lost 0 bases and 0 bases, there was a span of 9 bases. Looked up from germline, CDR1 is SEHNR and CDR2 is FQNEAQ (reference sequence). The CDR3 region is CASSLAWTSSYEQYF. In DNA form, the CDR3 reads TGTGCCAGCAGCTTAGCCTGGACGAGCTCCTACGAGCAGTACTTC.

V usage is TRBV5-1 and J usage is TRBJ2-1; D is unclear. V lost 0 bases to trimming and J lost 0 bases, with 13 bases between them. Germline CDR1 SGHRS, CDR2 YFSETQ. There are 17 residues in the CDR3. The CDR3 DNA is TGCGCCAGCAGCTTGGTCCCTCGGGCCAGCTCCTACAATGAGCAGTTCTTC. Amino acid sequence: CASSLVPRASSYNEQFF. Variable domain in full (rest from reference TRBV5-1 and TRBJ2-1): KAGVTQTPRYLIKTRGQQVTLSCSPISGHRSVSWYQQTPGQGLQFLFEYFSETQRNKGNFPGRFSGRQFSNSRSEMNVSTLELGDSALYLCASSLVPRASSYNEQFFGPGTRLTVL.

The chain has TRBV29-1 and TRBJ2-6; D might be TRBD2 (5 bases). The V and J ends lost 4 bases and 0 bases respectively, with 7 bases between them. Germline V gene sequence: CDR1 SQVTM, CDR2 ANQGSEA. CDR3 length: 14 amino acids. The CDR3 here is CSVVGSSGANVLTF. As DNA, the CDR3 is TGCAGCGTTGTTGGGAGCTCTGGGGCCAACGTCCTGACTTTC. Complete variable domain (other parts from reference TRBV29-1 and TRBJ2-6): SAVISQKPSRDICQRGTSLTIQCQVDSQVTMMFWYRQQPGQSLTLIATANQGSEATYESGFVIDKFPISRPNLTFSTLTVSNMSPEDSSIYLCSVVGSSGANVLTFGAGSRLTVL.

This clone was observed a handful of times. The CDR3 region is CSVEERYEQYF. The CDR3 nucleotides read TGCAGCGTCGAGGAGCGCTACGAGCAGTACTTC. The chain joins TRBV29-1 to TRBJ2-7; D gene ambiguous. Per germline, CDR1 SQVTM and CDR2 ANQGSEA. This CDR3 has 11 amino acids. V lost 6 bases, J lost 3 bases, and 9 bases lay in between.

The rearrangement links TRBV18 to TRBJ1-5; tentative D call: TRBD1 (6 bases). V lost 3 bases and J lost 5, with 8 bases in between. This CDR3 is 13 amino acids long. Germline CDR1 reads KGHSH; CDR2 reads LQKENI. CDR3 nucleotides: TGTGCCAGCTCACCGGGACATGATCAGCCCCAGCATTTT. Translated: CASSPGHDQPQHF.

This chain connects TRBV9 to TRBJ2-3, with D hard to call. The CDR3 extends over 13 amino acids. The germline V gene has CDR1 SGDLS and CDR2 YYNGEE. Trimming left V 2 bases short and J 3 bases short, with 7 bases between. CDR3 amino acids: CASSVLGTDTQYF. DNA for the CDR3: TGTGCCAGCAGCGTTTTAGGGACAGATACGCAGTATTTT.

This clone was observed a handful of times. This rearrangement joins TRBV23-1 to TRBJ1-2, with 7 positions matching TRBD1. TRBV23-1 is marked as an open reading frame, function uncertain. The J segment lost 0 bases and the V segment lost 3 bases, leaving 7 bases of the junction unmatched. The CDR3 totals 16 residues. As DNA, the CDR3 is TGCGCCAGCAGTCACCTGACAGGGAGCGCTAACTATGGCTACACCTTC. This encodes CASSHLTGSANYGYTF.

The genes are TRBV7-9 and TRBJ1-2; D is undetermined. The CDR3 totals 13 residues. The V end lost 1 base, the J end lost 3 bases, and 6 bases lay between the germline ends. Per germline, CDR1 SEHNR and CDR2 FQNEAQ (reference sequence). Written as DNA, the CDR3 is TGTGCCAGCAGCTTAGGACTCGACTATGGCTACACCTTC. Translation gives CASSLGLDYGYTF.

DNA of the CDR3: TGCGCCAGCAGCTTGGCCCTCTCAGGGACAGATACGCAGTATTTT. It codes for CASSLALSGTDTQYF. V and J are TRBV5-1 and TRBJ2-3; maybe TRBD1 (5 bases). The V gene's germline CDR1 is SGHRS and CDR2 YFSETQ. The CDR3 has 15 residues. V was shortened by 0 bases and J by 3 bases, with 11 bases between the two germline ends.

The chain is built from TRBV2 and TRBJ2-1; 10 bases fit TRBD2. Germline V gene lookup returns CDR1 SNHLY and CDR2 FYNNEI. There are 13 residues in the CDR3. Trimming removed 8 bases from V and 9 bases from J; junction bases left unmatched: 7. The CDR3 DNA is TGTGCCAGCGCAAGGACTAGCGGTACTGAGCAGTTCTTC. Residues: CASARTSGTEQFF.

The chain carries TRBV18 and TRBJ1-4; D may be TRBD1 (5 bases). CDR3 size: 17 residues. Trimming stripped 1 base from V and 1 base from J, with 13 bases between. CDR1 and CDR2 from the germline V gene are KGHSH and LQKENI. CDR3 sequence (DNA): TGTGCCAGCTCACCACGGATGGCGGGGGGAACTAATGAAAAACTGTTTTTT. This gives the protein CASSPRMAGGTNEKLFF.

V is TRBV28 and J is TRBJ1-5; tentative D call: TRBD1 (5 bases). The CDR3 is 16 amino acids. V lost 3 bases and J lost 0, with 12 bases in between. Germline CDR1 and CDR2: MDHEN and SYDVKM. CDR3 nucleotides: TGTGCCAGCAGTTTGACAGAGGGCCATAGCAATCAGCCCCAGCATTTT. Protein: CASSLTEGHSNQPQHF. Variable domain in full (rest from reference TRBV28 and TRBJ1-5): DVKVTQSSRYLVKRTGEKVFLECVQDMDHENMFWYRQDPGLGLRLIYFSYDVKMKEKGDIPEGYSVSREKKERFSLILESASTNQTSMYLCASSLTEGHSNQPQHFGDGTRLSIL.

The rearrangement links TRBV27 to TRBJ2-1, with D uncertain. The V and J ends lost 4 bases and 7 bases respectively, with 14 bases between them. The length of the CDR3 is 14 residues. Germline CDR1 MNHEY, CDR2 SMNVEV (reference sequence). CDR3 coding DNA: TGTGCCAGCAGTTCTCCCCCCACTACTAATGAGCAGTTCTTC. As protein: CASSSPPTTNEQFF.

This clone has just a few counts. CDR3 amino acids: CSVGGEQETQYF. Here the CDR3 DNA reads TGCAGCGTTGGTGGGGAACAAGAGACCCAGTACTTC. The chain links TRBV29-1 to TRBJ2-5; D is unresolved. With 4 bases removed from V and 2 bases from J, the gap between germline ends came to 8 bases. The germline gives CDR1 SQVTM, CDR2 ANQGSEA. This CDR3 contains 12 residues.

This sequence joins TRBV29-1 and TRBJ2-3; 7 bases map to TRBD2. J gave up 3 bases and V 3 bases, and 6 bases lay outside the gene matches. The germline V gene has CDR1 SQVTM and CDR2 ANQGSEA. This CDR3 is 14 amino acids long. The CDR3 region is CSVEVGRTTDTQYF. The CDR3, as DNA: TGCAGCGTTGAGGTCGGGAGGACGACAGATACGCAGTATTTT.

This chain links TRBV6-6 with TRBJ2-5; 8 nucleotides match TRBD2. The CDR3 has 16 residues. Germline V gene lookup returns CDR1 MNHNY and CDR2 SVGAGI (reference sequence). V was clipped by 2 bases and J by 5 bases; unmatched bases: 10. CDR3 in DNA: TGTGCCAGCAGTTACGGCCAGCGGGGGAACCGGGAGACCCAGTACTTC. This codes for CASSYGQRGNRETQYF.

There are a few counts of this clone. The chain joins TRBV19 to TRBJ2-7; 7 nucleotides line up with TRBD1. The CDR3 runs to 15 residues. CDR1 and CDR2 from the germline V gene are LNHDA and SQIVND (reference sequence). Trimming took 5 bases from V and 3 from J; bases not matched to a gene: 10. CDR3 DNA: TGTGCCAGTAGTCCCTCACAGGGGAAGTACTACGAGCAGTACTTC. Translated: CASSPSQGKYYEQYF.

This sequence joins TRBV2 and TRBJ2-5, with D maybe TRBD2 (5 bases). Trimming pared 7 bases from V and 5 bases from J, leaving 8 bases between. CDR3 length: 11 amino acids. Germline V gene data show CDR1 as SNHLY and CDR2 as FYNNEI. In DNA, the CDR3 is TGTGCCAGCAAACCGGGGGAGACCCAGTACTTC. Protein product: CASKPGETQYF.

This clone was observed a handful of times. CDR3 region: CASSPAGSHQPQHF. CDR3 bases: TGTGCCAGCAGCCCCGCCGGGAGCCATCAGCCCCAGCATTTT. V usage is TRBV7-9 and J usage is TRBJ1-5, with D unresolved. The CDR3 is made up of 14 amino acids. Trimming shortened V by 5 bases and J by 5 bases, and 13 bases separated the two germline ends. Germline CDR1 and CDR2: SEHNR and FQNEAQ (reference sequence).

This clone occurred a few times. The chain combines TRBV7-2 with TRBJ2-1; D remains unclear. The CDR3 runs to 14 residues. The germline V and J ends were trimmed by 1 base and 6 bases, with 10 bases remaining between them. Per the germline V gene, CDR1 is SGHTA and CDR2 is FQGNSA. CDR3 loop: CASSLVWLFNEQFF. The CDR3 region has the DNA TGTGCCAGCAGCTTAGTATGGCTTTTCAATGAGCAGTTCTTC.

The chain has TRBV28 and TRBJ1-2; 9 bases agree with TRBD1. Germline lookup yields CDR1 MDHEN and CDR2 SYDVKM. The CDR3 sequence is 15 residues long. The V segment lost 5 bases and the J segment 6 bases; nucleotides outside the gene matches: 10. The DNA for the CDR3 is TGTGCCAGCAGTCCCCGCGGACAGGGGAGAAATGGCTACACCTTC. It is translated as CASSPRGQGRNGYTF.